This T cell receptor (beta chain) came from a study of T-cell reconstitution after alpha-beta-depleted transplantation in children. Study-wide results and limits: Reportedly, alpha-beta T cells present about two months post-transplant originated from several hundred expanded clones of graft origin. Where some patients showed high TCRbeta diversity at day 60, it came from recipient T cells and thymic progenitors that had survived. At the one-year point after transplant, T-cell counts and TCRbeta diversity were found to come mostly from T cells that had been newly produced.

Between the trimmed V and J ends, which lost 4 bases and 5 bases, there was a span of 15 bases. The CDR3 sequence is 14 residues long. The germline CDR1 and CDR2 sequences are SEHNR and FQNEAQ (reference sequence). Preparation of the TCRbeta library used unique molecular identifiers. TCRdb re-called the PCR reads through MiXCR, storing one row per CDR3 protein. The sample contains some 460,000 distinct CDR3 sequences, roughly 16% of which appear only once. Regarding this clonotype: What it recognizes is unknown.

The sequence was collected from a boy younger than two who had a stem cell transplant for Wiskott-Aldrich syndrome, so the T cells may come from the graft donor. The sample consisted of PBMCs, mostly from graft donor cells, taken 360 days after TCRalphabeta/CD19-depleted stem cell transplant. The V call is TRBV7-9, the J call TRBJ2-7, with D hard to call. CDR3 sequence: CASSSWGLGNEQYF. CDR3 DNA sequence: TGTGCCAGCAGCTCTTGGGGTTTGGGGAACGAGCAGTACTTC.